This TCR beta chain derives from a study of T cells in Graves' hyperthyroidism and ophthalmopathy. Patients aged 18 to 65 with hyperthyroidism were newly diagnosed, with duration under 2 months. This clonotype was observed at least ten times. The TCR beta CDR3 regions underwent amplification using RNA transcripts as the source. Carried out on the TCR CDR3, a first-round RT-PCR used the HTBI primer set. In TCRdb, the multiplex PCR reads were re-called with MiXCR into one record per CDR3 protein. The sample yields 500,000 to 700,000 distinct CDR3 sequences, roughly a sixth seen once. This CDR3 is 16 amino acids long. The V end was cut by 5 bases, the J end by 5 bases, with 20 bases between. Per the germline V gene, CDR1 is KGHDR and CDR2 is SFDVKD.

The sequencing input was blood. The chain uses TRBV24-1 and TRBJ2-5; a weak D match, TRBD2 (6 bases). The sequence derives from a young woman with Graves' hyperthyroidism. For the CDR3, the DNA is TGTGCCACCAGTGCCGACGTGGGGGACTCCAGGGAGACCCAGTACTTC. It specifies CATSADVGDSRETQYF.